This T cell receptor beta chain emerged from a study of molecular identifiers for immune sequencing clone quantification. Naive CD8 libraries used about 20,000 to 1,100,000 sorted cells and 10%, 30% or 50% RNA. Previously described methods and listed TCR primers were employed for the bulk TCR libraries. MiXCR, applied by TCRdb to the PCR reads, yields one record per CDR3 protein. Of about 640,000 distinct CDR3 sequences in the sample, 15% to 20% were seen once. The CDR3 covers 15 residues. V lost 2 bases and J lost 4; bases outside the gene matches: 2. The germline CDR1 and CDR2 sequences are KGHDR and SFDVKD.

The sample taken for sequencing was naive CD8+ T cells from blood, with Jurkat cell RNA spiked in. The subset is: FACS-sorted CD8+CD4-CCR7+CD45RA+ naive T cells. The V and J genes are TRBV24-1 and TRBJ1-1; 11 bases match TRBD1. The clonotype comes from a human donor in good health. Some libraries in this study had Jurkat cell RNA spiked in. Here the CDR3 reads CATSDSGQGGTEAFF. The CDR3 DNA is TGTGCCACCAGTGATTCGGGACAGGGGGGCACTGAAGCTTTCTTT.